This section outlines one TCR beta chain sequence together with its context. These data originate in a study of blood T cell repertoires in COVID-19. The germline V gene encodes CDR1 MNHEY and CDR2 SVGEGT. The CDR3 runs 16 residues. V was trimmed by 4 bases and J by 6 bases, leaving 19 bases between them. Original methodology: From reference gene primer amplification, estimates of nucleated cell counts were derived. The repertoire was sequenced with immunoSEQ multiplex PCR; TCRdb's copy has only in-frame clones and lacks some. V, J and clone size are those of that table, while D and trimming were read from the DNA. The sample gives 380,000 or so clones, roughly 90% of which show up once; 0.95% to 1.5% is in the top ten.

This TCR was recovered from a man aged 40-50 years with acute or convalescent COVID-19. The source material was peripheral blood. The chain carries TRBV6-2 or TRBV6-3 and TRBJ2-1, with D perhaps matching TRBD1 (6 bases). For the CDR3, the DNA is TGTGCCAGCAGTTTTTCCCGGGACATCCCCCTCAATGAGCAGTTCTTC. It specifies CASSFSRDIPLNEQFF.